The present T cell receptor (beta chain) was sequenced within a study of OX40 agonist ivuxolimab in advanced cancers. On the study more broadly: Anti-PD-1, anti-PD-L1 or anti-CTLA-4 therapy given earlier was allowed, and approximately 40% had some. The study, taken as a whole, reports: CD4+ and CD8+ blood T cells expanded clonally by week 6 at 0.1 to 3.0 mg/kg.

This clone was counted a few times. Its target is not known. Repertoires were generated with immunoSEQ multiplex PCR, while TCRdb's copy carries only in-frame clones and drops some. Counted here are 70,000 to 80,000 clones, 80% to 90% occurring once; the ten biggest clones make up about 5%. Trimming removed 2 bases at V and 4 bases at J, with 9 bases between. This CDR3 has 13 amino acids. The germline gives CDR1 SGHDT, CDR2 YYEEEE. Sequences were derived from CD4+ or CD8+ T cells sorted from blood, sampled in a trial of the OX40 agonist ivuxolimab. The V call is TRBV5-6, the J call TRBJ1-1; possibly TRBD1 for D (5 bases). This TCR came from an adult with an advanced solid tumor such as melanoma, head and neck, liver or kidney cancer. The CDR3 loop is CASSFGGPTEAFF. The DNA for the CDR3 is TGTGCCAGCAGCTTCGGGGGTCCCACTGAAGCTTTCTTT.